The present TCR beta chain was sequenced within a study of T-cell memory formation after mild COVID-19 (dated by TCRdb to the early 2020s). About the investigation overall: TCR sequence clusters from the two donors were found to be largely donor specific. Two young, previously healthy adult volunteers made up the cohort, one male and one female. In a couple of donors, T-cell clones that expanded and contracted after mild COVID-19 were tracked by sequencing TCRalpha and TCRbeta repertoires over time. Overall study outcomes, separate from this receptor: The second-wave clones that peaked on day 37 were not confirmed to be SARS-CoV-2 specific. Contracting CD4+ clones were found mainly in CM and EM memory subsets, while CD8+ clones were enriched in EMRA. The study included only a couple of mild cases, and larger cohorts that include severe cases with pre-infection samples were judged to be necessary. Clones contracting from day 15 to 85 had balanced CD4/CD8 phenotypes, while a second wave expanding from day 15 to 37 was biased towards CD4+. Some responding clones were found in pre-infection memory, which suggests that pre-existing cross-reactive memory T cells took part in the SARS-CoV-2 response.

This sample was sequenced with an Illumina NovaSeq 6000. Using 5'RACE with constant-segment primers, TCRalpha and TCRbeta cDNA libraries were constructed, with sample barcodes and unique molecular identifiers added in the process. Trizol reagent was used to extract RNA from every sample. Amplification of the libraries took two PCR steps, and the second step added a second sample barcode plus Illumina TruSeq adapters. Sequencing of the libraries was done on an Illumina NovaSeq, producing 2 x 150 bp paired-end reads. In the source study's methods: With migec v1.2.7, reads were demultiplexed and then collapsed into UMI-guided consensus sequences. Using mixcr v2.1.11, the UMI consensuses were aligned to TRA and TRB V and J templates and assembled into clonotypes. Clonotypes were classified as expanded or contracted when called significant by both edgeR and NoisET, with noise models trained on biological replicates. For edgeR calls, the cutoffs were a false discovery rate-adjusted p below 0.01 and a log2 fold-change threshold of 1. As an exploratory analysis of dynamics, PCA with hierarchical clustering was applied to max-normalized trajectories of the 1000 most abundant clonotypes. Separately sequenced CD4+ and CD8+ repertoires were used to assign the CD4 or CD8 phenotype of responding clones. TCRdb trimmed the raw reads at Q25, called clones with MiXCR and kept productive beta chains. Merged by CDR3 protein, the rows form single entries marked with the most common genes and DNA. These V and J calls are TCRdb output, not the study's own analysis. Here the sample has approximately 300,000 distinct CDR3 sequences; approximately 8% occur a single time. 20% to 25% of the sample is held by the ten biggest clonotypes.

CDR3 length: 16 amino acids, cysteine to phenylalanine. The entry retains the CDR3 DNA only, 48 bases that are in frame from base 1. Relative to germline, V is missing 3 bases and J is missing 2 bases, with 7 bases of the junction outside any gene match. Sequences SGHTA (CDR1) and FQGNSA (CDR2) are obtained from the germline V gene. This clonotype has just a few counts. The antigen this receptor binds is unknown. Base qualities are not recorded, but no much larger clone differs from it by a single base. Ficoll-Paque density gradient centrifugation was the method used to isolate PBMCs. The chain uses TRBV7-2 and TRBJ2-3; 8 middle bases align to TRBD2. Material for sequencing was PBMCs or a T cell subset sorted from them (not recorded which). The clonotype originates from a young man who had mild COVID-19 (a few samples of this study predate the infection). The sample titles of this study are shuffled in the database, so cell type and time point are left out; the donor was told from shared clones. The DNA sequence is given as TGTGCCAGCAGCTTTCGACTAGCGCCATCCACAGATACGCAGTATTTT. It specifies CASSFRLAPSTDTQYF. The reference TRBV7-2 and TRBJ2-3 proteins fill in what lies around the CDR3, so the full variable domain reads GAGVSQSPSNKVTEKGKDVELRCDPISGHTALYWYRQSLGQGLEFLIYFQGNSAPDKSGLPSDRFSAERTGGSVSTLTIQRTQQEDSAVYLCASSFRLAPSTDTQYFGPGTRLTVL.